Below are 23 T cell receptor beta chains sequenced from a single sample in a study of blood T cells in healthy people across ages. Primers used in a second PCR of roughly 6 to 11 cycles were a sample-barcoded 5' primer and a J-beta primer mix. TCRdb re-derived calls from the 5' RACE reads in MiXCR, one entry per CDR3 protein. Of some 1 million distinct CDR3 sequences in the sample, 35% to 55% are singletons; the top ten hold approximately 17%. Sequencing input: blood. The receptor set was obtained from a woman in her fifties or sixties in good health.

This clonotype has more than one count but fewer than ten. The chain has TRBV29-1 and TRBJ2-1; 10 positions agree with TRBD2. TRBJ2-7 matches the DNA end more closely, so the J call is doubtful. Looked up from germline, CDR1 is SQVTM and CDR2 is ANQGSEA. The CDR3 totals 16 residues. This CDR3 is CSAEPSSGGSYNEQYF. CDR3 in DNA: TGCAGCGCCGAGCCCTCTAGCGGGGGCTCCTACAATGAGCAGTACTTC.

This chain connects TRBV24-1 to TRBJ2-1; no definite D call. The germline gives CDR1 KGHDR, CDR2 SFDVKD. The germline V and J ends were trimmed by 1 base and 7 bases, with 10 bases remaining between them. This CDR3 is 14 amino acids long. The CDR3 bases are TGTGCCACCAGTGATTTTTTGATTTGGAATGAGCAGTTCTTC. Protein: CATSDFLIWNEQFF.

This clonotype was seen once. The chain uses TRBV7-8 and TRBJ2-5; TRBD2 agrees at 9 bases. Judging by the DNA end, TRBJ2-7 fits better; the J call may be wrong. CDR1 is SGHVS, CDR2 FQNEAQ, per germline. The CDR3 has 15 amino acids. Here the CDR3 reads CASSLGSGRINEQYF. Written as DNA, the CDR3 is TGTGCCAGCAGCTTAGGGAGCGGGAGGATCAACGAGCAGTACTTC.

The chain couples TRBV4-1 to TRBJ2-7; possible D gene TRBD2, 5 bases. The CDR3 runs 13 residues. CDR1 is MGHRA and CDR2 is YSYEKL in the germline V gene. Trimming left V 3 bases short and J 3 bases short, with 9 bases between. The DNA of the CDR3 is TGCGCCAGCAGCCATAGCGAGGGCTACGAGCAGTACTTC. Protein: CASSHSEGYEQYF.

This clonotype has just a few counts. The J gene is TRBJ1-1, the V gene TRBV13; D is possibly TRBD1 (6 bases). Germline V CDR1 and CDR2: PRHDT, FYEKMQ (reference sequence). The V end was cut by 3 bases, the J end by 4 bases, with 9 bases between. The CDR3 contains 13 residues. The CDR3 DNA follows: TGTGCCAGCAGCTTCGGCAGGGGCACTGAAGCTTTCTTT. Protein sequence: CASSFGRGTEAFF.

In its sample, this clonotype was seen many times. The chain combines TRBV28 with TRBJ2-7, with 7 bases lining up with TRBD1. Germline lookup yields CDR1 MDHEN and CDR2 SYDVKM. This CDR3 contains 14 residues. V trimming: 5 bases; J trimming: 2 bases; junction bases outside the gene matches: 6. CDR3 sequence: CASSSTGEAYEQYF. The CDR3 region has the DNA TGTGCCAGCAGTAGTACAGGGGAAGCCTACGAGCAGTACTTC.

The rearrangement uses TRBV20-1 and TRBJ2-7; D tentatively reads TRBD1 or TRBD2 (5 bases each). V gave up 0 bases and J gave up 5 bases, with 17 bases separating them. This CDR3 spans 15 amino acids. Looked up from germline, CDR1 is DFQATT and CDR2 is SNEGSKA (reference sequence). The DNA for the CDR3 is TGCAGTGCTAGAGATCCCGACAGATCCGGGGACGAGCAGTACTTC. It specifies CSARDPDRSGDEQYF.

This clonotype was counted a few times. As DNA, the CDR3 is TGCGCCAGCAGCGACGTGGACAGGGGTGATGGCTACACCTTC. This codes for CASSDVDRGDGYTF. V and J are TRBV5-1 and TRBJ1-2, with 9 bases aligning to TRBD1. The J segment lost 6 bases and the V segment lost 4 bases, leaving 7 bases of the junction unmatched. CDR3 length: 14 amino acids. Germline CDR1 SGHRS, CDR2 YFSETQ. Filled out from reference TRBV5-1 and TRBJ1-2, the complete variable domain reads KAGVTQTPRYLIKTRGQQVTLSCSPISGHRSVSWYQQTPGQGLQFLFEYFSETQRNKGNFPGRFSGRQFSNSRSEMNVSTLELGDSALYLCASSDVDRGDGYTFGSGTRLTVV.

The V gene is TRBV7-3, the J gene TRBJ2-7; 14 bases map to TRBD2. Matching the DNA end better, TRBJ2-5 makes the J call doubtful. Germline V gene sequence: CDR1 SGHTA, CDR2 FQGTGA. The length of the CDR3 is 16 residues. The CDR3 spells CASDGLAGGLLETQYF. CDR3 DNA: TGTGCCAGCGACGGACTAGCGGGAGGACTTTTGGAGACCCAGTACTTC.

The table lists this clonotype with a few counts. At one boundary the junction diverges from the germline segment, which might be a read error. The genes are TRBV7-8 and TRBJ2-5; 11 bases are a match to TRBD2. The CDR3 covers 17 residues. Per germline, CDR1 SGHVS and CDR2 FQNEAQ. The CDR3 sequence is CASSFSVAGGWEEAQYF. As DNA, the CDR3 is TGTGCCAGCAGCTTCTCCGTAGCGGGAGGGTGGGAAGAGGCCCAGTACTTC.

This clonotype was recorded only once. The chain recombines TRBV3-1 with TRBJ1-2; the D gene is possibly TRBD1 (5 bases). Trimming took 3 bases from V and 2 from J, leaving 13 bases between them. Germline CDR1 is LGHDT and CDR2 is YNNKEL (reference sequence). The CDR3 extends over 15 amino acids. The CDR3 sequence: CASSHWGWGNYGYTF. In DNA form, the CDR3 reads TGTGCCAGCAGCCACTGGGGCTGGGGAAACTATGGCTACACCTTC.

The rearrangement uses TRBV2 and TRBJ2-3, with 12 bases that match TRBD2. There are 15 residues in the CDR3. V lost 6 bases and J lost 2; bases outside the gene matches: 3. Germline lookup yields CDR1 SNHLY and CDR2 FYNNEI. CDR3 in DNA: TGTGCCAGCAGGGGACTAGCGGGCCTCACAGATACGCAGTATTTT. Protein product: CASRGLAGLTDTQYF.

The genes are TRBV9 and TRBJ1-1; D uncertain. V was shortened by 0 bases and J by 1 base, with 10 bases between the two germline ends. Germline CDR1 reads SGDLS; CDR2 reads YYNGEE. This CDR3 region has 15 residues. The CDR3 region is CASSVVNAGNTEAFF. In DNA form, the CDR3 reads TGTGCCAGCAGCGTAGTTAACGCCGGGAACACTGAAGCTTTCTTT.

V usage is TRBV5-5 and J usage is TRBJ1-2; 8 bases fit TRBD1. This CDR3 contains 16 residues. V dropped 1 base and J dropped 3; count of bases not matched to a gene: 8. Looked up from germline, CDR1 is SGHKS and CDR2 is YYEKEE (reference sequence). CDR3: CASSLIVRQGYYGYTF. The CDR3 nucleotides read TGTGCCAGCAGCTTGATCGTCCGACAGGGGTACTATGGCTACACCTTC.

The chain links TRBV4-1 to TRBJ2-7; 10 bases align to TRBD2. The CDR3 loop spans 15 amino acids. Germline V lookup: CDR1 MGHRA, CDR2 YSYEKL. V was clipped by 2 bases and J by 4 bases; unmatched bases: 5. CDR3 DNA: TGCGCCAGCAGCCAAAAGGGACTAGCGCCGTACGAGCAGTACTTC. It specifies CASSQKGLAPYEQYF.

The CDR3 bases are TGTGCCAGCAATCACGGTGGCGATACGCAGTATTTT. It encodes CASNHGGDTQYF. This chain uses TRBV6-6 with TRBJ2-3, with D hard to call. This CDR3 region has 12 residues. Trimming pared 7 bases from V and 6 bases from J, leaving 11 bases between. From germline, CDR1 is MNHNY and CDR2 SVGAGI (reference sequence).

The chain combines TRBV7-9 with TRBJ2-4; no clear D. In germline, CDR1 is SEHNR, CDR2 FQNEAQ (reference sequence). This CDR3 is 13 amino acids long. V was cut by 5 bases and J by 3 bases, with 8 bases left in between. CDR3 sequence: CASSVQGKNIQYF. For the CDR3, the DNA is TGTGCCAGCAGCGTACAAGGCAAAAACATTCAGTACTTC.

This clonotype was recorded a few times. This rearrangement joins TRBV10-3 to TRBJ2-7; 12 nucleotides agree with TRBD2. Germline loops: CDR1 ENHRY, CDR2 SYGVKD. V lost 6 bases and J lost 4; bases outside the gene matches: 4. The CDR3 is 14 residues long. CDR3 DNA sequence: TGTGCCATCAGCAAGACTAGCGGGAGTTACGAGCAGTACTTC. Its protein product is CAISKTSGSYEQYF.

Concerning this clonotype itself: A much larger clonotype is one base distant, so this may be a read error. This rearrangement joins TRBV29-1 to TRBJ2-5; D may be TRBD2 (5 bases). Germline V lookup: CDR1 SQVTM, CDR2 ANQGSEA. CDR3 length: 10 amino acids. V was trimmed by 6 bases and J by 11 bases, leaving 13 bases between them. The CDR3 coding sequence is TGCAGCGTCGGACTTACTGAGCAGTACTTC. Its protein product is CSVGLTEQYF.

The chain carries TRBV30 and TRBJ2-1, with no clear D. This CDR3 region has 15 residues. Germline assignment: CDR1 GTSNPN and CDR2 SVGIG (reference sequence). V shed 3 bases and J shed 8 bases, with 20 bases lying between them. As DNA, the CDR3 is TGTGCCTGGAGGGCCGGGCCGCTTCTCCCCCATGAGCAGTTCTTC. This gives the protein CAWRAGPLLPHEQFF.

There are a few counts of this clonotype. J is TRBJ2-4 and V is TRBV5-1; 10 bases are shared with TRBD2. The J call may be wrong; the DNA end is better matched by TRBJ2-7. The CDR3 runs to 15 residues. Germline V gene lookup returns CDR1 SGHRS and CDR2 YFSETQ. The CDR3 DNA sequence: TGCGCCAGCAGCTTCAGGGGACTAGCGAAGGACGAGCAGTACTTC. This encodes CASSFRGLAKDEQYF.

This clonotype showed up just a few times. This sequence joins TRBV5-1 and TRBJ2-1; 8 positions agree with TRBD2. Germline CDR1 SGHRS, CDR2 YFSETQ. The CDR3 spans 17 residues. With V trimmed by 0 bases and J by 3 bases, 8 bases remained unmatched. CDR3 coding DNA: TGCGCCAGCAGCTTGGCAGGCGAGCGGGAGCTCTACAATGAGCAGTTCTTC. Protein product: CASSLAGERELYNEQFF. Full variable domain (remainder filled in from reference TRBV5-1 and TRBJ2-1): KAGVTQTPRYLIKTRGQQVTLSCSPISGHRSVSWYQQTPGQGLQFLFEYFSETQRNKGNFPGRFSGRQFSNSRSEMNVSTLELGDSALYLCASSLAGERELYNEQFFGPGTRLTVL.

V usage is TRBV20-1 and J usage is TRBJ2-4; 7 nucleotides align to TRBD2. This CDR3 comprises 12 residues. The V gene's germline CDR1 is DFQATT and CDR2 SNEGSKA (reference sequence). V shed 4 bases and J 6 bases; nucleotides not matched to a gene: 3. The CDR3 is CSAKGLVNIQYF. Written as DNA, the CDR3 is TGCAGTGCTAAAGGACTAGTAAACATTCAGTACTTC.